A selection of T cell receptor beta chains follows, all from one sample in a study of control samples from healthy donors and cancer patients. Sequencing was performed with immunoSEQ multiplex PCR; in TCRdb, only in-frame clones are kept and a portion is missing. Of tens of thousands of clones in the sample, 89% are singletons; the top ten hold 1.6%. Sequenced input: PBMCs. The receptors originated from a man between 40 and 49 years old with colorectal cancer. CDR3s include the opening cysteine and the closing phenylalanine or tryptophan. D genes are given only for firm matches. A clone size is listed for some rows: how often the clone was seen (once, few, many), or a class if it is expanded.

>TRBV5-5|TRBJ2-5|.|.
TGTGCCAGCAGTCTGCAACAGGGCCCCCGACAAGAGACCCAGTACTTC
CASSLQQGPRQETQYF
>TRBV9|TRBJ1-1|once|.
TGTGCCAGCAGCCCCCGGGGGAACACTGAAGCTTTCTTT
CASSPRGNTEAFF
>TRBV18|TRBJ2-6|few|.
TGTGCCAGCTCACTACCCGGGGGCCCTGGGGCCAACGTCCTGACTTTC
CASSLPGGPGANVLTF
>TRBV27|TRBJ2-3|.|.
TGTGCCAGCACCCGACGGCGGGAAACAGATACGCAGTATTTT
CASTRRRETDTQYF
>TRBV9|TRBJ2-3|.|TRBD2
TGTGCCAGCAGTAGGACTAGCGGGAGACTTACAGATACGCAGTATTTT
CASSRTSGRLTDTQYF
>TRBV7-9|TRBJ1-1|.|.
TGTGCCAGCAGCCTCCATGACACTGAAGCTTTCTTT
CASSLHDTEAFF
>TRBV2|TRBJ2-1|.|.
TGTGCCAGCAGCGCTACTAGCTATGAGCAGTTCTTC
CASSATSYEQFF
>TRBV9|TRBJ2-7|.|.
TGTGCCAGCAGAGGGAACAGCTACGAGCAGTACTTC
CASRGNSYEQYF
>TRBV23-1|TRBJ2-7|.|TRBD1
TGCGCCAGAGGACAGGGAAAGTACGAGCAGTACTTC
CARGQGKYEQYF
>TRBV7-9|TRBJ2-3|.|.
TGTGCCAGCAGCCCCAACAGCGGCCAGGCCCCAGATACGCAGTATTTT
CASSPNSGQAPDTQYF
>TRBV7-9|TRBJ2-7|.|TRBD1
TGTGCCAGCAGCGCAACGCCGGGACAGGAATCCTACGAGCAGTACTTC
CASSATPGQESYEQYF
>TRBV5-1|TRBJ2-7|.|.
TGCGCCAGCAGCTTAGGGGGAGGCTCCTACGAGCAGTACTTC
CASSLGGGSYEQYF
>TRBV2|TRBJ2-7|once|TRBD2
TGTGCCAGCAGTGTAAGGACTAGCGGCGCCTACGAGCAGTACTTC
CASSVRTSGAYEQYF
>TRBV30|TRBJ1-4|.|.
TGTGCCTGGGGCAGGGGAGAGGGTAATGAAAAACTGTTTTTT
CAWGRGEGNEKLFF
>TRBV7-9|TRBJ2-1|.|TRBD2
TGTGCCAGCAGGCCTGGACTAGCGGTCTACAATGAGCAGTTCTTC
CASRPGLAVYNEQFF
>TRBV18|TRBJ1-3|few|.
TGTGCCAGCTCACCCCCGGGGATGACAGCTAGCTCTGGAAACACCATATATTTT
CASSPPGMTASSGNTIYF
>TRBV28|TRBJ2-6|once|.
TGTGCCAGCAGTTTATTTTCTGGGGCCAACGTCCTGACTTTC
CASSLFSGANVLTF
>TRBV11-2|TRBJ2-5|.|TRBD1
TGTGCCAGCAGCTTAACCGGGACAGGGGGAGAGACCCAGTACTTC
CASSLTGTGGETQYF
>TRBV7-8|TRBJ2-1|once|.
TGTGCCAGCAGCTTAGCGGCCCGCACGGCTTCCTACAATGAGCAGTTCTTC
CASSLAARTASYNEQFF
>TRBV7-9|TRBJ2-1|.|TRBD2
TGTGCCAGCAGCCGAAGCGGGGTCTCGTCCAATGAGCAGTTCTTC
CASSRSGVSSNEQFF
>TRBV3-1/TRBV3-2|TRBJ2-1|few|.
TGTGCCAGCAGCCAAGTCGGGGGCATGGAGCAGTTCTTC
CASSQVGGMEQFF
>TRBV11-2|TRBJ2-5|.|.
TGTGCCAGCAGCTTATTAACCGGGATAGTGGAGACCCAGTACTTC
CASSLLTGIVETQYF
>TRBV7-9|TRBJ2-5|once|.
TGTGCCAGCAGCTTAGACGGGACCCGGCTGGGGACCCAGTACTTC
CASSLDGTRLGTQYF
>TRBV6-5|TRBJ1-4|.|TRBD1
TGTGCCAGCAGTTATGATCAGAGGGGGCGTAAACTGTTTTTT
CASSYDQRGRKLFF
>TRBV7-9|TRBJ2-1|.|.
TGTGCCAGCAGCTTAGCGCAAGGTTCCTACAATGAGCAGTTCTTC
CASSLAQGSYNEQFF
>TRBV5-5|TRBJ1-2|.|TRBD1
TGTGCCAGCAGCCTAATCCTATCCTGGACAGGACCTTCAAGGGGCTACACCTTC
CASSLILSWTGPSRGYTF
>TRBV19|TRBJ1-1|.|.
TGTGCCAGTAGTCCCAGAGAACCGAACACTGAAGCTTTCTTT
CASSPREPNTEAFF
>TRBV3-1/TRBV3-2|TRBJ1-5|few|.
TGTGCCAGCAGCCCACGAGGCAATCAGCCCCAGCATTTT
CASSPRGNQPQHF
>TRBV11-3|TRBJ2-5|.|.
TGTGCCAGCAGCTTAGGCAGCGCCGGGTGGGAGACCCAGTACTTC
CASSLGSAGWETQYF
>TRBV6-5|TRBJ2-7|.|TRBD2
TGTGCCAGCAGTTACGGGAGGGCCGGGTACGAGCAGTACTTC
CASSYGRAGYEQYF
>TRBV7-9|TRBJ2-7|once|.
TGTGCCAGCAGCGCCGGGATCGGCGGCGCTTACGCCGAGCAGTACTTC
CASSAGIGGAYAEQYF
>TRBV5-1|TRBJ1-1|.|.
TGCGCCAGCAAAAGGGAACCCACCCTTGAGAACACTGAAGCTTTCTTT
CASKREPTLENTEAFF
>TRBV4-1|TRBJ2-7|.|TRBD1
TGCGCCAGCAGCGAGACAGGGGAAGGGCAGTACTTC
CASSETGEGQYF
>TRBV5-6|TRBJ1-2|.|.
TGTGCCAGCATCAGGGAGGGGACTCAGGATTACTATGGCTACACCTTC
CASIREGTQDYYGYTF
>TRBV5-1|TRBJ2-7|.|TRBD1
TGCGCCAGCAGCGACAGGGGGAGCTCCTACGAGCAGTACTTC
CASSDRGSSYEQYF
>TRBV3-1/TRBV3-2|TRBJ2-3|.|.
TGTGCCAGCAGCCACAGGGCCCGCACAGATACGCAGTATTTT
CASSHRARTDTQYF
>TRBV7-9|TRBJ1-2|.|.
TGTGCCAGCAGCTTAAGGGGTAGCTACACCTTC
CASSLRGSYTF
>TRBV11-3|TRBJ1-1|.|.
TGTGCCAGCAGCTTTGGCAGCACTGAAGCTTTCTTT
CASSFGSTEAFF
>TRBV28|TRBJ2-5|.|.
TGTGCCAGCCAAAAAGGGGGAGGAGCCCAAGAGACCCAGTACTTC
CASQKGGGAQETQYF
>TRBV11-3|TRBJ1-4|.|TRBD1
TGTGCCAGCAGCATAGACAGGGGTAAACGGGAAAAACTGTTTTTT
CASSIDRGKREKLFF
>TRBV30|TRBJ1-6|.|.
TGTGCCTGGAGTGCGGACGTGGGTTCACCCCTCCACTTT
CAWSADVGSPLHF
>TRBV19|TRBJ2-7|.|.
TGTGCCAGTAGTACCGCGGGACTCACAGCGTACGAGCAGTACTTC
CASSTAGLTAYEQYF
>TRBV19|TRBJ2-2|once|TRBD2
TGTGCCAGTAGTATAGGAGGCGGGAGCTATAATAGGGCCGGGGAGCTGTTTTTT
CASSIGGGSYNRAGELFF
>TRBV29-1|TRBJ1-2|.|.
TGCAGCGTTGAAACCAGGTCTCTCTATGGCTACACCTTC
CSVETRSLYGYTF
>TRBV25-1|TRBJ1-1|once|.
TGTGCCAGCAGTGAATTCGGGGGGGATGAAGCTTTCTTT
CASSEFGGDEAFF
>TRBV11-2|TRBJ2-1|.|.
TGTGCCAGCAGCCCCGGGCCCTTGGATGAGCAGTTCTTC
CASSPGPLDEQFF
>TRBV7-8|TRBJ2-2|.|.
TGTGCCAGCAGCTTGCCCCTACTAGGGACACCCACCGGGGAGCTGTTTTTT
CASSLPLLGTPTGELFF
>TRBV6-5|TRBJ1-2|.|.
TGTGCCAGCAGTTACTCCTCGAGAGGGCATGTCTATGGCTACACCTTC
CASSYSSRGHVYGYTF
>TRBV28|TRBJ1-4|.|.
TGTGCCAGCAATGGGCGGGAGCGCTCTTCCGCAACTAATGAAAAACTGTTTTTT
CASNGRERSSATNEKLFF
>TRBV30|TRBJ1-1|.|.
TGTGCCTGGCGCTTACAGGGGAACACTGAAGCTTTCTTT
CAWRLQGNTEAFF
>TRBV7-9|TRBJ2-7|.|TRBD1
TGTGCCAGCAGCCGGGGGACAGGGGCCTCCTACGAGCAGTACTTC
CASSRGTGASYEQYF
>TRBV7-2|TRBJ2-5|.|.
TGTGCCAGCAGCCAGGCCAGGGGTTTTCAAGAGACCCAGTACTTC
CASSQARGFQETQYF
>TRBV19|TRBJ2-7|.|TRBD2
TGTGCCAGTATAAAGCAAGCGGGAGGTAGCTACGAGCAGTACTTC
CASIKQAGGSYEQYF
>TRBV27|TRBJ1-1|.|TRBD1
TGTGCCAGCAGTCGGAATTACAGGGGACTCACCGAAGCTTTCTTT
CASSRNYRGLTEAFF
>TRBV11-2|TRBJ1-2|.|.
TGTGCCAGCAACGCAATGTCAGGGAGGGAGTATGGCTACACCTTC
CASNAMSGREYGYTF
>TRBV7-2|TRBJ2-7|.|TRBD2
TGTGCCAGCAGCCCCCGGATAGCGGGGACCTACGAGCAGTACTTC
CASSPRIAGTYEQYF
>TRBV4-1|TRBJ1-4|.|.
TGCGCCAGCAGCCTCCAGGGGAGGTGGGATGAAAAACTGTTTTTT
CASSLQGRWDEKLFF
>TRBV5-1|TRBJ2-1|.|TRBD2
TGCGCCAGCAGCTTGGGTAGCGGGAGTTACAATGAGCAGTTCTTC
CASSLGSGSYNEQFF
>TRBV5-1|TRBJ2-3|.|TRBD2
TGCGCCAGCAGCTACGGGACTAGAGATACGCAGTATTTT
CASSYGTRDTQYF
>TRBV5-1|TRBJ2-7|.|.
TGCGCCAGCAGCTTGGCCAGCCCCTACGAGCAGTACTTC
CASSLASPYEQYF